The 10 T cell receptor beta chains listed next were all sequenced from one sample in a study of Tregs in tolerant kidney transplant recipients. Assay used: immunoSEQ multiplex PCR; TCRdb lists only in-frame clones, some missing. This sample has roughly 64,000 clones, with approximately 98% found just once. The sample here was Tregs from blood, taken before the transplant. The source of these receptors is a human donor who received a combined kidney and bone marrow transplant.

Only one count was recorded for this clone. The chain carries TRBV20-1 and TRBJ2-7; D not resolved. V gave up 4 bases and J gave up 5 bases, with 9 bases separating them. The germline V gene has CDR1 DFQATT and CDR2 SNEGSKA (reference sequence). This CDR3 contains 11 residues. This CDR3 reads CSATYRDEQYF. The CDR3 DNA sequence: TGCAGTGCTACCTACCGAGACGAGCAGTACTTC.

The chain employs TRBV7-2 and TRBJ2-3; the D gene is possibly TRBD2 (6 bases). V dropped 5 bases and J dropped 0 bases, with 12 bases sitting between them. The CDR3 loop spans 15 amino acids. Looked up from germline, CDR1 is SGHTA and CDR2 is FQGNSA. The CDR3 region has the DNA TGTGCCAGCAGCGCGTTCGGGACTAGCACAGATACGCAGTATTTT. This encodes CASSAFGTSTDTQYF.

This rearrangement joins TRBV30 to TRBJ2-7, with D possibly TRBD2 on 6 matching bases. Per germline, CDR1 GTSNPN and CDR2 SVGIG (reference sequence). The V end lost 2 bases, the J end lost 4 bases, and 15 bases lay between the germline ends. The CDR3 extends over 14 amino acids. Written as DNA, the CDR3 is TGTGCCTGGAGTTACGGGGGAACTTTTTACGAGCAGTACTTC. It is translated as CAWSYGGTFYEQYF.

The gene calls are TRBV30 and TRBJ1-1; possibly TRBD1 for D (6 bases). The CDR3 loop spans 12 amino acids. The germline V gene encodes CDR1 GTSNPN and CDR2 SVGIG (reference sequence). Trimming removed 8 bases from V and 0 bases from J, with 10 bases in between. This chain's CDR3 is CAKGTLNTEAFF. CDR3 nucleotides: TGTGCCAAAGGGACATTGAACACTGAAGCTTTCTTT.

The CDR3 coding sequence is TGTGCCAGCACCGCCATTGGGGGGGGATACTATGGCTACACCTTC. Residues: CASTAIGGGYYGYTF. The chain employs TRBV27 and TRBJ1-2; the D gene is possibly TRBD1 (5 bases). The CDR3 covers 15 residues. Trimming shortened V by 7 bases and J by 3 bases, and 18 bases separated the two germline ends. The germline V gene encodes CDR1 MNHEY and CDR2 SMNVEV (reference sequence).

V gene TRBV2 combines with J gene TRBJ2-3, with 8 bases fitting TRBD2. V lost 2 bases and J lost 6; bases outside the gene matches: 7. This CDR3 contains 15 residues. CDR1 and CDR2 from the germline V gene are SNHLY and FYNNEI. CDR3 sequence reads: CASSETGGPGDTQYF. As DNA, the CDR3 is TGTGCCAGCAGTGAAACGGGAGGGCCGGGGGATACGCAGTATTTT.

V and J are TRBV5-5 and TRBJ2-7; no firm D call. This CDR3 contains 11 residues. CDR1 is SGHKS, CDR2 YYEKEE, per germline (reference sequence). V gave up 3 bases and J gave up 3 bases, with 4 bases separating them. CDR3 sequence (DNA): TGTGCCAGCAGCTCCTACTACGAGCAGTACTTC. It is translated as CASSSYYEQYF. Full variable domain (remainder filled in from reference TRBV5-5 and TRBJ2-7): DAGVTQSPTHLIKTRGQQVTLRCSPISGHKSVSWYQQVLGQGPQFIFQYYEKEERGRGNFPDRFSARQFPNYSSELNVNALLLGDSALYLCASSSYYEQYFGPGTRLTVT.

The chain combines TRBV5-6 with TRBJ1-5; 7 nucleotides align to TRBD1. This CDR3 contains 14 residues. Germline V CDR1 and CDR2: SGHDT, YYEEEE. J lost 2 bases, V lost 4 bases, and 3 bases had no gene match. The CDR3 reads CASSTGTGNQPQHF. DNA for the CDR3: TGTGCCAGCAGCACTGGGACAGGCAATCAGCCCCAGCATTTT.

The count of this clone is one. This chain links TRBV19 with TRBJ2-4; 10 nucleotides match TRBD2. CDR1 and CDR2 from the germline V gene are LNHDA and SQIVND (reference sequence). Germline trimming cut 9 bases from V and 5 bases from J; bases unmatched to any gene: 4. The CDR3 extends over 13 amino acids. The CDR3 nucleotides read TGTGCCAGCGGACTAGCGGCCCAAAACATTCAGTACTTC. Translated, it gives CASGLAAQNIQYF.

This clone appeared once. The rearrangement joins TRBV19 to TRBJ1-2; a possible D gene is TRBD1 (6 bases). The germline V gene encodes CDR1 LNHDA and CDR2 SQIVND (reference sequence). This CDR3 region has 16 residues. V was shortened by 6 bases and J by 8 bases, with 25 bases between the two germline ends. The CDR3 loop is CASSPTLTGHSRGYTF. CDR3 nucleotide sequence: TGTGCCAGTAGCCCGACGCTCACAGGGCATAGTAGGGGCTACACCTTC.